This T cell receptor beta chain was captured by sequencing in a study of shared clonotypes between healthy human individuals. Libraries were prepared by immunoSEQ multiplex PCR; TCRdb keeps only in-frame clonotypes and omits some of them. The data contain approximately 1.9 million clones, around 93% of them singletons. Of note for this clone: Its antigen is currently unknown.

CD45RO-negative cells were positively selected for CCR7, leaving out terminally differentiated effector memory CD45RA+ cells. Whole-study results and caveats: Among several donors, roughly 5% of naive CD4 clonotypes were found in common. Rarefaction indicated that sorted-subset sequencing remained incomplete although depth was large. Only a few donors were included, so the genetic and exposure-history diversity represented was limited. Larger estimated richness was generally recorded for naive subsets relative to memory subsets.

The CDR3 consists of 15 residues. V lost 5 bases and J lost 9; bases outside the gene matches: 8. The V gene's germline CDR1 is SGHAT and CDR2 FQNNGV. The sample taken for sequencing was naive CD8+ T cells from PBMCs. This TCR derives from a man between 18 and 29 years old in good health. Some clones in this sample may be carry-over from other donors' samples. The chain carries TRBV11-2 and TRBJ2-1; 12 nucleotides line up with TRBD2. The CDR3 protein is CASSALAGGGAEQFF. CDR3 nucleotides: TGTGCCAGCAGCGCCCTAGCGGGAGGGGGGGCTGAGCAGTTCTTC.